This TCR beta chain was sequenced in a study of shared T cell receptors in the human thymus. The table came from immunoSEQ multiplex PCR; TCRdb's copy has only in-frame clones and leaves some out. The sample lists over 450,000 clones, around three quarters seen once, with about 0.014% in the top ten. V shed 3 bases and J shed 1 base, with 12 bases lying between them. Germline CDR1 is MNHEY and CDR2 is SMNVEV (reference sequence). The CDR3 has 15 residues. These data were likewise used in another study, on human thymus T cells. As that study records: Corrective surgery for congenital heart defects was being performed on the healthy Finnish infants who were the donors. Thymus tissue was removed during corrective cardiac surgery. As related research reported, thymic repertoires overlapped highly among unrelated individuals.

This chain uses TRBV27 with TRBJ1-1, with D perhaps TRBD1 (5 bases). Input material: thymocytes. This clonotype originated in a boy younger than two with a congenital heart defect. The CDR3 DNA reads TGTGCCAGCAGTTTTATAGGGGAGGAGAACACTGAAGCTTTCTTT. Its translation is CASSFIGEENTEAFF.